The T cell receptor beta chain under discussion was sequenced for a study of blood T cell repertoires in COVID-19 (dated by TCRdb to about 2020). Background on the whole study: Collaborator samples came from the United States, Italy and Spain and covered acute and convalescent phases of COVID-19. The sample metadata nearly always contained a de-identified subject ID, COVID-19 status, age in years and sex. The repertoires were released in a freely available public database meant as a resource for research on the immune response to SARS-CoV-2. Deeply sampled blood TCRbeta repertoires from subjects exposed to, actively infected with, or recovered from COVID-19 were included in the dataset. The prospective study material was composed of cDNA or gDNA derived from T cells, B-cell-depleted T cells, or PBMCs. HLA class I and class II types, where available, came from metadata supplied by the sample provider rather than from assay-based typing. The samples were drawn from two sources: the first 160 participants of the ongoing ImmuneRACE study, and about 1,300 subjects contributed by 6 global collaborators. Overall results and qualifications from the work: How much clinical and demographic metadata was included differed by source and by participant, and the metadata was provided uncurated.

Each collaborating institution followed its own protocols to collect whole blood in K2EDTA tubes. Collaborator samples were shipped for TCRbeta analysis as frozen whole blood, isolated PBMCs, or DNA extracted from either sample type. Worth noting for this clone: Its antigen is not yet known. No base-level quality is on record; no much larger clone is a single base apart.

TCRbeta CDR3 regions were amplified from genomic DNA by means of the immunoSEQ Assay, a bias-controlled multiplex PCR. The study's processing was this. Within the assay, amplification of reference gene primers was used to estimate how many nucleated cells each sample contained. To quantify the absolute abundance of each unique TCRbeta CDR3 rearrangement, sequence reads were collapsed and filtered. Productive Simpson clonality was computed per sample as the square root of Simpson's diversity index over productive rearrangements. TCRdb holds this immuneACCESS table with in-frame rearrangements only. Some clones are missing; in checked studies, unresolved V genes explain under half, and the rest has no known cause. V and J calls and clone size come straight from that table; D and trimming were deduced from the DNA. This sample gives some 200,000 clones in total; around 82% of them show up just once. Around 13% of the sample goes to the ten largest clones.

As encoded in the germline V gene, CDR1 is MNHEY while CDR2 is SVGEGT. Counted from cysteine to phenylalanine, this CDR3 has 17 amino acids. The kept DNA is CDR3 alone, 51 bases in frame from the first base. Germline trimming amounts to 5 bases on V and 5 bases on J, with 16 as the count of junction bases outside the gene matches. The clonotype was recovered from a human donor in a cohort sampled during active COVID-19. Input material: peripheral blood. This chain is built from TRBV6-2 or TRBV6-3 and TRBJ2-5; TRBD2 matches 8 bases in the middle. The CDR3 has the sequence CASSPTFGGVDSETQYF. At the DNA level, the sequence is TGTGCCAGCAGTCCCACTTTCGGGGGGGTAGATTCGGAGACCCAGTACTTC.